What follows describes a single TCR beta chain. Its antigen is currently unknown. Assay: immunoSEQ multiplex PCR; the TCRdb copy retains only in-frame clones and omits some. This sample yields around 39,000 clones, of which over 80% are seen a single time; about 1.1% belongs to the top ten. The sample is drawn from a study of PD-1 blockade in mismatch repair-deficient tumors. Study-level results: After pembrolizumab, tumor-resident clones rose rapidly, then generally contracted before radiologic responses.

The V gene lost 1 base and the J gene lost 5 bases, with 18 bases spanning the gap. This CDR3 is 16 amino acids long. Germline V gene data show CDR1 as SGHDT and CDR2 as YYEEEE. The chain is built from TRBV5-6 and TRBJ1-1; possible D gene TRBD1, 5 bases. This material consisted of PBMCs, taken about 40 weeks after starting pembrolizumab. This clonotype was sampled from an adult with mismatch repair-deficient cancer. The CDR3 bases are TGTGCCAGCAGCTTGCCGTCAGGGATCGGAACGACTGAAGCTTTCTTT. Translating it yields CASSLPSGIGTTEAFF.